This TCR beta chain was captured in a study of blood T cells in healthy people across ages. Study-wide results and caveats: Unsorted PBMCs blocked a conclusive comparison of naive and antigen-experienced cells. Naive CD4+ cell counts and diversity both ran higher in long-lived than in aged donors.

On this clonotype itself: Its antigen remains unidentified.

A second about 6 to 11 cycle PCR used barcoded and J-beta primers. TCRdb re-called the 5' RACE reads with MiXCR, one entry per CDR3 protein. The sample yields about 1.8 million distinct CDR3 sequences, 49% seen once. V lost 0 bases and J lost 5; bases outside the gene matches: 6. Germline V lookup: CDR1 DFQATT, CDR2 SNEGSKA (reference sequence). This CDR3 spans 14 amino acids. The clonotype comes from a woman aged 40 to 50 in good health. Sequenced: blood. This chain connects TRBV20-1 to TRBJ2-5; 7 bases line up with TRBD1. CDR3 residues: CSARDLAQGETQYF. CDR3 in DNA: TGCAGTGCTAGAGATCTGGCACAGGGGGAGACCCAGTACTTC.